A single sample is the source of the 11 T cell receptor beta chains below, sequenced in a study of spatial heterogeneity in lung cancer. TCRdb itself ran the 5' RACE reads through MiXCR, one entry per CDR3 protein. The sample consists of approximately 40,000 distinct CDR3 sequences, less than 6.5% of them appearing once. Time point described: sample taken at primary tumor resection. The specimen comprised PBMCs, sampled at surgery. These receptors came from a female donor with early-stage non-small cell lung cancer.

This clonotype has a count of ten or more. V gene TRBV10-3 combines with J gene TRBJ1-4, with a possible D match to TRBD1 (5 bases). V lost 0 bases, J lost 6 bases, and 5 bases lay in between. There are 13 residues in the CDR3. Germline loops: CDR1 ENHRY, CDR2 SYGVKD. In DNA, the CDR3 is TGTGCCATCAGTGAGTCGACAGATGAAAAACTGTTTTTT. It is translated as CAISESTDEKLFF.

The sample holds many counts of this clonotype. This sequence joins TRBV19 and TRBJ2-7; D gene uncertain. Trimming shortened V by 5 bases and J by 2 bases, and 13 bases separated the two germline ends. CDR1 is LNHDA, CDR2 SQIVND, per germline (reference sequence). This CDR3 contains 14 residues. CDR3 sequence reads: CASSRTGNTYEQYF. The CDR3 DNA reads TGTGCCAGTAGTCGCACGGGCAACACCTACGAGCAGTACTTC.

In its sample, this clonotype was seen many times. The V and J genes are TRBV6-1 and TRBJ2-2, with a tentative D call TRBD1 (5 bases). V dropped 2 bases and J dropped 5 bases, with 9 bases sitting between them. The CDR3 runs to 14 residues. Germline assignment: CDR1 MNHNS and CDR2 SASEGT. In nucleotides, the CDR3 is TGTGCCAGCAGTGAATATGGGGCTACCGGGGAGCTGTTTTTT. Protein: CASSEYGATGELFF.

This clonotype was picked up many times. In DNA form, the CDR3 reads TGTGCCAGCAGTTCCCCGCCAGGGGGCTACCAGCCCCAGCATTTT. It encodes CASSSPPGGYQPQHF. The chain combines TRBV28 with TRBJ1-5; 8 bases map to TRBD1. Germline trimming cut 4 bases from V and 7 bases from J; bases unmatched to any gene: 9. The CDR3 loop spans 15 amino acids. From germline, CDR1 is MDHEN and CDR2 SYDVKM.

The CDR3 DNA follows: TGCGCCAGCACCAGCATGAGCTCTGGAAACACCATATATTTT. Translation: CASTSMSSGNTIYF. The genes are TRBV4-1 and TRBJ1-3; D not resolved. CDR1 is MGHRA, CDR2 YSYEKL, per germline. The CDR3 is made up of 14 amino acids. Deletions cut 7 bases from V and 0 bases from J, with 10 bases between.

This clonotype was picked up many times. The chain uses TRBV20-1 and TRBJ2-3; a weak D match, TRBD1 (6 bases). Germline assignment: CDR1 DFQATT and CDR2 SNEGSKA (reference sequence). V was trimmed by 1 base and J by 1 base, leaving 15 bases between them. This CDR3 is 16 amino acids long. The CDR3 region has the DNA TGCAGTGCTAGAGCCCTTAGGTCAGGGGGCACAGATACGCAGTATTTT. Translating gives CSARALRSGGTDTQYF.

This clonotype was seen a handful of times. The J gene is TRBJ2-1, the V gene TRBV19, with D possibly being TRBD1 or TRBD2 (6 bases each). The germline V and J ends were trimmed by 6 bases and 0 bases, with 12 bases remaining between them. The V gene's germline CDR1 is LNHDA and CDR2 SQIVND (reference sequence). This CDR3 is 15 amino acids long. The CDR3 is CASSRGGSSYNEQFF. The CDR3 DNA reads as TGTGCCAGTAGCCGAGGGGGGAGCTCCTACAATGAGCAGTTCTTC.

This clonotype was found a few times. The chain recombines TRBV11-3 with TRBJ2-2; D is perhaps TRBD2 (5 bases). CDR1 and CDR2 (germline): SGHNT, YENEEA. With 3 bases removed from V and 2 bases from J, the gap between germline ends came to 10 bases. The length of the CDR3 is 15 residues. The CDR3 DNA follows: TGTGCCAGCAGCTTCGGGGTCCCTAACACCGGGGAGCTGTTTTTT. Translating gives CASSFGVPNTGELFF. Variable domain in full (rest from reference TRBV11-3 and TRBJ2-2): EAGVVQSPRYKIIEKKQPVAFWCNPISGHNTLYWYLQNLGQGPELLIRYENEEAVDDSQLPKDRFSAERLKGVDSTLKIQPAELGDSAVYLCASSFGVPNTGELFFGEGSRLTVL.

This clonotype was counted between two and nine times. The CDR3 loop reads CASSQGPGGVKVPSYNEQFF. The CDR3 nucleotides read TGCGCCAGCAGCCAAGGCCCCGGGGGGGTAAAGGTTCCCTCCTACAATGAGCAGTTCTTC. V gene TRBV4-1 combines with J gene TRBJ2-1, with 8 bases identical to TRBD2. Germline loops: CDR1 MGHRA, CDR2 YSYEKL. The CDR3 sequence is 20 residues long. V lost 1 base to trimming and J lost 0 bases; unmatched junction nucleotides: 14.

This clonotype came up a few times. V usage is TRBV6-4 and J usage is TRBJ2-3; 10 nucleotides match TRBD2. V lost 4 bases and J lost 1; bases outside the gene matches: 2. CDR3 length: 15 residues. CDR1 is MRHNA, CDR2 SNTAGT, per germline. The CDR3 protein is CASSAGTSGTDTQYF. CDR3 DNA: TGTGCCAGCAGTGCCGGGACTAGCGGCACAGATACGCAGTATTTT.

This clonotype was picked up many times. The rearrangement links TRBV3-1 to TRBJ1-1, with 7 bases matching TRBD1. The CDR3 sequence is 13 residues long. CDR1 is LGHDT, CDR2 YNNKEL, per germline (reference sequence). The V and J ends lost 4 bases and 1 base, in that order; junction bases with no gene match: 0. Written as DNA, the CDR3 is TGTGCCAGCAGCCCAGGGGGGAACACTGAAGCTTTCTTT. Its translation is CASSPGGNTEAFF.